This T cell receptor (beta chain) came from a study of blood T cells in healthy people across ages. The CDR3 totals 16 residues. Germline CDR1 reads SSHAT; CDR2 reads FNYEAQ (reference sequence). V was shortened by 11 bases and J by 0 bases, with 20 bases between the two germline ends. In its sample, this clonotype was seen a few times. Donors each provided approximately 9.6 milliliters of peripheral blood. Alongside a J-beta primer mix, a sample-barcoded 5' primer served in a second PCR lasting roughly 6 to 11 cycles. TCRdb called the 5' RACE reads again in MiXCR, with one record for every CDR3 protein. The sample has some 1.6 million distinct CDR3 sequences; roughly 32% are singletons.

V usage is TRBV7-7 and J usage is TRBJ2-1, with D unresolved. The clonotype comes from a woman in her thirties in good health. The sample was blood. In DNA form, the CDR3 reads TGTGCCGTGGGCTGGCTCGAGATAGGCTCCTACAATGAGCAGTTCTTC. It is translated as CAVGWLEIGSYNEQFF.